These 14 T cell receptor beta chains came from one sample sequenced in a study of blood T cells in healthy people across ages. The second PCR ran about 6 to 12 cycles with a sample-barcoded 5' primer and J-beta primers. TCRdb re-called the 5' RACE reads with MiXCR, one entry per CDR3 protein. The repertoire holds over 950,000 distinct CDR3 sequences, 30% to 40% seen once, with 13% in the top ten. Sequencing was done on a sample of blood. The receptors originated from a man aged 18 to 29 in good health.

This chain joins TRBV6-1 and TRBJ2-6; D call uncertain. The CDR3 spans 14 residues. In germline, CDR1 is MNHNS, CDR2 SASEGT. The CDR3 coding sequence is TGTGCTAGCCAGGCAGGCTTTGGGGCCAACGTCCTGACTTTC. Its protein product is CASQAGFGANVLTF.

The chain joins TRBV5-6 to TRBJ2-4, with 10 bases fitting TRBD2. J was trimmed by 13 bases and V by 0 bases; bases with no gene match: 7. Germline assignment: CDR1 SGHDT and CDR2 YYEEEE. CDR3 length: 14 amino acids. In DNA, the CDR3 is TGTGCCAGCAGCTTGGATCGGCTAGCGGGGGAGCAGTACTTC. Protein product: CASSLDRLAGEQYF. The full variable domain, its missing parts supplied by reference TRBV5-6 and TRBJ2-4, is DAGVTQSPTHLIKTRGQQVTLRCSPKSGHDTVSWYQQALGQGPQFIFQYYEEEERQRGNFPDRFSGHQFPNYSSELNVNALLLGDSALYLCASSLDRLAGEQYFGAGTRLSVL.

This chain uses TRBV9 with TRBJ2-3, with no clear D. V was trimmed by 4 bases and J by 0 bases, leaving 9 bases between them. This CDR3 spans 14 amino acids. Germline CDR1 is SGDLS and CDR2 is YYNGEE. The CDR3 sequence is CASSSTPSTDTQYF. The CDR3 DNA reads TGTGCCAGCAGCTCGACCCCTAGCACAGATACGCAGTATTTT. Using reference TRBV9 and TRBJ2-3 for the parts outside the CDR3, the full variable domain is DSGVTQTPKHLITATGQRVTLRCSPRSGDLSVYWYQQSLDQGLQFLIQYYNGEERAKGNILERFSAQQFPDLHSELNLSSLELGDSALYFCASSSTPSTDTQYFGPGTRLTVL.

The rearrangement links TRBV7-9 to TRBJ1-2, with unresolved D. The CDR3 contains 16 residues. The ends were cut back, 4 bases at V and 2 bases at J, with 17 bases in the middle. CDR1 SEHNR and CDR2 FQNEAQ come from the germline V gene (reference sequence). The CDR3 nucleotides read TGTGCCAGCAGCTCTCAGGTTAGGCAGGCCAACTATGGCTACACCTTC. Encoded protein: CASSSQVRQANYGYTF.

A few counts support this clonotype. This sequence joins TRBV6-5 and TRBJ2-1; D may be TRBD1 or TRBD2 (6 bases each). The CDR3 extends over 12 amino acids. CDR1 and CDR2 from the germline V gene are MNHEY and SVGAGI. V was pared by 6 bases and J by 9 bases, with 12 bases between. The CDR3 DNA reads as TGTGCCAGCAGCCACGGGGGCACTGAGCAGTTCTTC. Protein: CASSHGGTEQFF.

V usage is TRBV7-9 and J usage is TRBJ2-5; 9 bases map to TRBD2. The J segment lost 5 bases and the V segment lost 5 bases, leaving 6 bases of the junction unmatched. CDR3 length equals 14 residues. The germline gives CDR1 SEHNR, CDR2 FQNEAQ (reference sequence). CDR3 nucleotide sequence: TGTGCCAGCAGCATACTAGGACTAGCGGAGACCCAGTACTTC. Protein product: CASSILGLAETQYF.

In this sample, this clonotype turned up many times. The chain joins TRBV29-1 to TRBJ2-3; D unresolved. This CDR3 spans 11 amino acids. Trimming took off 2 bases at V and 4 bases at J, with 4 bases between the two ends. Looked up from germline, CDR1 is SQVTM and CDR2 is ANQGSEA. The CDR3 region has the DNA TGCAGCGTTGAACCGGCAGATACGCAGTATTTT. Translating it yields CSVEPADTQYF.

The rearrangement uses TRBV20-1 and TRBJ2-5, with 8 bases aligning to TRBD1. The trim removed 5 bases at V and 3 bases at J, leaving 2 bases unmatched. The CDR3 is 12 residues long. Per the germline V gene, CDR1 is DFQATT and CDR2 is SNEGSKA (reference sequence). CDR3 loop: CSAQTGEETQYF. CDR3 DNA: TGCAGTGCTCAGACAGGGGAAGAGACCCAGTACTTC.

The V call is TRBV2, the J call TRBJ1-5; 8 bases fit TRBD1. Germline CDR1 reads SNHLY; CDR2 reads FYNNEI. The V segment lost 6 bases and the J segment 3 bases; nucleotides outside the gene matches: 7. The length of the CDR3 is 15 residues. In nucleotides, the CDR3 is TGTGCCAGCAGAGCGGACAGGGCGGTCAATCAGCCCCAGCATTTT. The encoded protein is CASRADRAVNQPQHF.

There are a few counts of this clonotype. The V gene is TRBV20-1, the J gene TRBJ2-1; D unclear. CDR1 is DFQATT and CDR2 is SNEGSKA in the germline V gene (reference sequence). Trimming cost V 3 bases and J 4 bases, with 19 bases left between them. The CDR3 has 16 amino acids. CDR3 sequence reads: CSASTVVLQAYNEQFF. CDR3 nucleotide sequence: TGCAGTGCTAGTACCGTCGTACTCCAAGCGTACAATGAGCAGTTCTTC.

V gene TRBV29-1 combines with J gene TRBJ2-3; D not certain. The germline V and J ends were trimmed by 3 bases and 0 bases, with 7 bases remaining between them. Germline CDR1 reads SQVTM; CDR2 reads ANQGSEA. The CDR3 totals 13 residues. The chain's CDR3 is CSVEGISTDTQYF. CDR3 in DNA: TGCAGCGTTGAGGGGATCAGCACAGATACGCAGTATTTT.

V and J are TRBV20-1 and TRBJ1-1; TRBD1 agrees at 9 bases. The V gene's germline CDR1 is DFQATT and CDR2 SNEGSKA (reference sequence). J lost 7 bases, V lost 1 base, and 10 bases had no gene match. The CDR3 is made up of 15 amino acids. The CDR3 region is CSARGRTGDDGEAFF. CDR3 nucleotides: TGCAGTGCTAGAGGGAGGACAGGGGACGACGGTGAAGCTTTCTTT.

The CDR3 region has the DNA TGTGCCAGCAGGGGACGCGGGGGGTTTAATGAAAAACTGTTTTTT. Its translation is CASRGRGGFNEKLFF. J is TRBJ1-4 and V is TRBV12-3 or TRBV12-4; D possibly corresponds to TRBD1 (5 bases). V lost 6 bases, J lost 4 bases, and 15 bases lay in between. The CDR3 is made up of 15 amino acids.

The chain carries TRBV29-1 and TRBJ1-4; unclear D gene. Trimming pared 3 bases from V and 6 bases from J, leaving 11 bases between. There are 13 residues in the CDR3. Germline V gene data show CDR1 as SQVTM and CDR2 as ANQGSEA. The CDR3 reads CSVDEEGYEKLFF. The CDR3 DNA sequence: TGCAGCGTTGACGAAGAAGGGTATGAAAAACTGTTTTTT. Full variable domain (rest looked up from reference TRBV29-1 and TRBJ1-4): SAVISQKPSRDICQRGTSLTIQCQVDSQVTMMFWYRQQPGQSLTLIATANQGSEATYESGFVIDKFPISRPNLTFSTLTVSNMSPEDSSIYLCSVDEEGYEKLFFGSGTQLSVL.